This T cell receptor beta chain originates from a study of shared clonotypes between healthy human individuals. Study-level information: Donors were a couple of women and a few men aged 18 to 49.

The CDR3 extends over 15 amino acids. V was clipped by 0 bases and J by 3 bases, with 10 bases between them. The germline V gene encodes CDR1 SGDLS and CDR2 YYNGEE. Clones were sequenced by immunoSEQ multiplex PCR, and TCRdb holds only the in-frame ones, with some missing. The repertoire holds hundreds of thousands of clones, approximately 96% seen once, with approximately 0.1% in the top ten. Terminally differentiated effector memory CD45RA+ cells were excluded by CCR7 positive selection of CD45RO-negative cells. Notes on the study in general: Several donors held approximately 4.6% of naive CD4 clonotypes in common. Researchers sampled blood only, noting tissue repertoires likely differ. Few donors restricted represented genetic and exposure-history diversity.

Points on this clone: Its antigen is unknown.

This clonotype originated in a woman aged 25-40 years in good health. Sequenced: naive CD8+ T cells sorted from blood. The chain employs TRBV9 and TRBJ2-1; tentatively, D is TRBD2 (6 bases). The CDR3 DNA reads TGTGCCAGCAGCGTAGCTGGCGGGAACTACAATGAGCAGTTCTTC. Residues: CASSVAGGNYNEQFF.